The present TCR beta chain was sequenced within a study of OX40 agonist ivuxolimab in advanced cancers. Background on the study: With ivuxolimab, an agonistic anti-OX40 (CD134) antibody, patients were treated. Every 2 weeks, patients received ivuxolimab intravenously, dosed at 0.01 to 10 mg/kg. There were three patients with partial responses, one having hepatocellular carcinoma and two cutaneous melanoma. Broader study findings: The expanded peripheral T cells' antigen specificity was not determined.

A note on this clone: Its matching antigen is unknown.

The table came from immunoSEQ multiplex PCR; TCRdb's copy has only in-frame clones and leaves some out. The sample has 20,000 to 25,000 clones, 70% to 90% seen once. The germline V gene has CDR1 GTSNPN and CDR2 SVGIG (reference sequence). CDR3 length equals 14 residues. Trimming removed 3 bases from V and 7 bases from J, with 18 bases in between. V is TRBV30 and J is TRBJ1-2; possible D gene TRBD1, 5 bases. The sample was CD4+ or CD8+ T cells sorted from blood, taken in a trial of the OX40 agonist ivuxolimab. The clonotype was recovered from an adult with an advanced solid tumor such as melanoma, head and neck, liver or kidney cancer. In DNA form, the CDR3 reads TGTGCCTGGAGGTCAGGAGGGGTAAGGGGTGGCTACACCTTC. This gives the protein CAWRSGGVRGGYTF.